These T cell receptor beta chains were read from a single sample in a study of blood T cell repertoires in COVID-19. The repertoire was sequenced with immunoSEQ multiplex PCR; TCRdb's copy has only in-frame clones and lacks some. The table has fewer than 250,000 clones, about 82% seen once. The sequencing sample was made of peripheral blood. The source of these receptors is a woman in her fifties or sixties with active or convalescent COVID-19. Both conserved end residues are part of each CDR3. The order of the fields is V gene, CDR3 length, clone size, D gene, J gene, CDR3 protein, CDR3 DNA. A D gene is named only where the DNA matches it firmly. Size tells how often a clone was seen (once, few, many) or the class of an expanded clone, and some rows leave it out.

TRBV5-1,16,once,-,TRBJ1-1,CTSTDRMTGPNTEAFF,TGCACCAGCACCGACCGAATGACAGGACCGAACACTGAAGCTTTCTTT
TRBV28,14,-,TRBD1,TRBJ1-4,CASSRDRGEEKLFF,TGTGCCAGCAGCCGGGACAGGGGGGAAGAAAAACTGTTTTTT
TRBV3-1/TRBV3-2,15,-,-,TRBJ1-1,CASSHRGWQRSEAFF,TGTGCCAGCAGCCACCGAGGCTGGCAACGCTCTGAAGCTTTCTTT
TRBV29-1,14,-,-,TRBJ2-3,CSVFSTGRTDTQYF,TGCAGCGTTTTTAGTACAGGCCGCACAGATACGCAGTATTTT
TRBV7-6,16,-,TRBD2,TRBJ2-3,CASSLRLAENTDTQYF,TGTGCCAGCAGCTTAAGGCTAGCGGAAAACACAGATACGCAGTATTTT
TRBV4-1,15,-,-,TRBJ2-5,CASSLNWAAQETQYF,TGCGCCAGCAGCCTAAACTGGGCTGCCCAAGAGACCCAGTACTTC
TRBV18,15,-,TRBD1,TRBJ1-4,CASSPREGAGEKLFF,TGTGCCAGCTCACCACGTGAGGGGGCCGGGGAAAAACTGTTTTTT
TRBV7-9,14,many,TRBD1,TRBJ1-1,CASSLASTGAEAFF,TGTGCCAGCAGCTTAGCCTCCACAGGGGCCGAAGCTTTCTTT
TRBV11-1,16,-,-,TRBJ2-1,CASSLDLARSYNEQFF,TGTGCCAGCAGCTTAGACCTAGCGCGCTCCTACAATGAGCAGTTCTTC
TRBV7-9,15,-,-,TRBJ2-3,CASSLPPSGTDTQYF,TGTGCCAGCAGCCTACCCCCTAGCGGCACAGATACGCAGTATTTT
TRBV15,15,-,TRBD2,TRBJ2-7,CATSGGTSWEGEQYF,TGTGCCACCAGCGGGGGGACTAGCTGGGAGGGCGAGCAGTACTTC
TRBV29-1,14,-,TRBD2,TRBJ2-1,CSVPSSGVYNEQFF,TGCAGCGTCCCTTCTAGCGGGGTTTACAATGAGCAGTTCTTC
TRBV6-5,15,-,TRBD1,TRBJ1-3,CASRVKTGIGNTIYF,TGTGCCAGCCGCGTAAAGACAGGGATTGGAAACACCATATATTTT
TRBV5-1,15,-,TRBD1,TRBJ2-5,CASSLGTGPQETQYF,TGCGCCAGCAGCTTGGGGACAGGGCCACAAGAGACCCAGTACTTC
TRBV24-1,15,-,-,TRBJ1-5,CATSDTTAPNQPQHF,TGTGCCACCAGTGATACGACAGCCCCTAATCAGCCCCAGCATTTT
TRBV6-5,15,many,TRBD1,TRBJ1-3,CASSRTGETGNTIYF,TGTGCCAGCAGTCGGACAGGGGAGACTGGAAACACCATATATTTT